The 14 T cell receptor beta chains in this list originate from one sample, sequenced in a study of neurological immune-mediated disorders. TCRdb reprocessed the 5' RACE reads with MiXCR, giving one entry per CDR3 protein. The sample includes roughly 76,000 distinct CDR3 sequences, 2.5% to 4% of them seen just once. The specimen was PBMCs. These receptors originate from a woman between 50 and 59 years old with multiple sclerosis.

This rearrangement joins TRBV3-1 to TRBJ1-1; D is undetermined. V was clipped by 3 bases and J by 3 bases, with 11 bases between them. The CDR3 covers 14 residues. Germline CDR1 LGHDT, CDR2 YNNKEL (reference sequence). The CDR3 DNA is TGTGCCAGCAGCCATTTCGTGGAGGACACTGAAGCTTTCTTT. It codes for CASSHFVEDTEAFF.

This clonotype showed up many times. The genes are TRBV20-1 and TRBJ2-1; 11 nucleotides match TRBD2. The junction had 11 bases not matched to a gene; V was cut back by 1 base and J by 0 bases. There are 19 residues in the CDR3. Germline V gives CDR1 DFQATT, CDR2 SNEGSKA (reference sequence). The DNA for the CDR3 is TGCAGTGCTAGAGGTGGGACTAGCGGATTTACAAGCTCCTACAATGAGCAGTTCTTC. Translating gives CSARGGTSGFTSSYNEQFF.

V and J are TRBV7-6 and TRBJ2-3; D is undetermined. Looked up from germline, CDR1 is SGHVS and CDR2 is FNYEAQ. The V gene lost 3 bases and the J gene lost 3 bases, with 7 bases spanning the gap. This CDR3 contains 13 residues. The CDR3 DNA sequence: TGTGCCAGCAGCTTCGACGGAACAGATACGCAGTATTTT. Protein product: CASSFDGTDTQYF.

At least ten counts were recorded for this clonotype. This chain uses TRBV4-2 with TRBJ2-4, with D tentatively TRBD2 (6 bases). V shed 0 bases and J shed 2 bases, with 14 bases lying between them. The CDR3 is 17 residues long. The germline V gene encodes CDR1 LGHNA and CDR2 YNFKEQ. CDR3 sequence (DNA): TGTGCCAGCAGCCAAGATCTAGCGAGGTCACCCAAAAACATTCAGTACTTC. Amino acid sequence: CASSQDLARSPKNIQYF.

This clonotype was counted many times. The chain employs TRBV5-1 and TRBJ2-2; possibly TRBD2 for D (6 bases). CDR3 length equals 14 residues. From germline, CDR1 is SGHRS and CDR2 YFSETQ. The V end was cut by 2 bases, the J end by 6 bases, with 11 bases between. The CDR3 region is CASSLLSSAGELFF. The CDR3 nucleotides are TGCGCCAGCAGCTTATTATCTAGCGCCGGGGAGCTGTTTTTT.

This clonotype was counted ten times or more. The chain carries TRBV5-6 and TRBJ1-1, with unresolved D. The V and J ends lost 4 bases and 5 bases respectively, with 12 bases between them. The CDR3 totals 13 residues. Per the germline V gene, CDR1 is SGHDT and CDR2 is YYEEEE. CDR3 nucleotide sequence: TGTGCCAGCAGCCCTGACCGGAGGACTGAAGCTTTCTTT. Translating gives CASSPDRRTEAFF.

This clonotype was seen many times. This chain connects TRBV5-1 to TRBJ2-3, with 11 bases aligning to TRBD2. The V segment lost 1 base and the J segment 4 bases; nucleotides outside the gene matches: 5. The germline V gene has CDR1 SGHRS and CDR2 YFSETQ. The CDR3 length is 16 residues. CDR3 amino acids: CASSLTLAGGSDTQYF. In nucleotides, the CDR3 is TGCGCCAGCAGCTTGACGTTAGCGGGGGGGTCAGATACGCAGTATTTT.

This clonotype was picked up many times. This chain links TRBV4-1 with TRBJ1-2; TRBD1 is a possible D gene (5 bases). Between the trimmed V and J ends, which lost 0 bases and 0 bases, there was a span of 17 bases. The CDR3 has 18 residues. Germline CDR1 reads MGHRA; CDR2 reads YSYEKL. CDR3: CASSQDPRSGTANYGYTF. The CDR3 DNA reads TGCGCCAGCAGCCAAGATCCCCGTTCAGGGACGGCTAACTATGGCTACACCTTC.

This clonotype was recorded many times. The chain is built from TRBV5-6 and TRBJ2-5, with D unclear. This CDR3 is 13 amino acids long. Trimming took off 4 bases at V and 7 bases at J, with 14 bases between the two ends. Germline CDR1 and CDR2: SGHDT and YYEEEE. CDR3 nucleotide sequence: TGTGCCAGCAGCGGGAAGATCACGGGGACCCAGTACTTC. Translated: CASSGKITGTQYF.

This clonotype was detected many times. The V and J genes are TRBV7-9 and TRBJ2-6, with a possible D match to TRBD1 (6 bases). This CDR3 comprises 17 residues. With 5 bases removed from V and 0 bases from J, the gap between germline ends came to 14 bases. Germline CDR1 is SEHNR and CDR2 is FQNEAQ (reference sequence). The chain's CDR3 is CASSRLDSRSGANVLTF. CDR3 nucleotides: TGTGCCAGCAGCCGTCTGGACAGCCGCTCTGGGGCCAACGTCCTGACTTTC.

This clonotype showed up many times. The chain combines TRBV25-1 with TRBJ2-1; perhaps TRBD1 as D (7 bases). The CDR3 extends over 15 amino acids. Germline CDR1 and CDR2: MGHDK and SYGVNS. The V gene lost 6 bases and the J gene lost 1 base, with 13 bases spanning the gap. Written as DNA, the CDR3 is TGTGCCAGCAGAGCCCAGGGGGGTTCCTACAATGAGCAGTTCTTC. This encodes CASRAQGGSYNEQFF. Full variable domain (missing parts from reference TRBV25-1 and TRBJ2-1): EADIYQTPRYLVIGTGKKITLECSQTMGHDKMYWYQQDPGMELHLIHYSYGVNSTEKGDLSSESTVSRIRTEHFPLTLESARPSHTSQYLCASRAQGGSYNEQFFGPGTRLTVL.

In its sample, this clonotype was seen many times. The genes are TRBV4-3 and TRBJ2-5; 11 bases line up with TRBD2. This CDR3 is 14 amino acids long. The V gene's germline CDR1 is LGHNA and CDR2 YSLEER. With 1 base clipped from V and 10 bases from J, the junction kept 5 bases outside the gene matches. The CDR3 DNA reads TGCGCCAGCAGCCAAGGCCTAGCGGGGGGTGGCCAGTACTTC. Translation gives CASSQGLAGGGQYF.

This clonotype was picked up many times. The chain employs TRBV27 and TRBJ2-3; D is possibly TRBD2 (6 bases). This CDR3 is 14 amino acids long. Trimming pared 3 bases from V and 2 bases from J, leaving 9 bases between. The germline CDR1 and CDR2 sequences are MNHEY and SMNVEV (reference sequence). In nucleotides, the CDR3 is TGTGCCAGCAGTTTCGGGGGTGCCACAGATACGCAGTATTTT. Its translation: CASSFGGATDTQYF.

This clonotype occurred once. The chain recombines TRBV7-2 with TRBJ1-5, with D possibly being TRBD1 (5 bases). The germline gives CDR1 SGHTA, CDR2 FQGNSA. There are 13 residues in the CDR3. Trimming left V 6 bases short and J 6 bases short, with 12 bases between. The CDR3 DNA is TGTGCCAGCAGGGCAGGGCCGGGTCAGCCCCAGCATTTT. This translates into CASRAGPGQPQHF. Full variable domain (remainder filled in from reference TRBV7-2 and TRBJ1-5): GAGVSQSPSNKVTEKGKDVELRCDPISGHTALYWYRQSLGQGLEFLIYFQGNSAPDKSGLPSDRFSAERTGGSVSTLTIQRTQQEDSAVYLCASRAGPGQPQHFGDGTRLSIL.